The entry below describes one T cell receptor (beta chain). Its antigen is unknown. There are no base qualities to consult, and no much larger clone falls within one base. Donors formed part of the validation cohort, which comprised about 130 subjects and was distinct from the first cohort of several hundred subjects. The library was made by the immunoSEQ multiplex PCR assay. The original pipeline was this. To diagnose cytomegalovirus status from the catalog of TCR beta chain sequences, a statistical classification framework was built. Not all clones reach the TCRdb copy of this immuneACCESS table, which keeps in-frame sequences only. Checked studies attribute under half of the gap to unresolved V genes and leave the rest unexplained. The V and J calls and clone size are taken from that table; D and trimming were inferred from the DNA. The sample records approximately 88,000 clones, approximately 96% of which are singletons. In total, the top ten clones hold roughly 1.3% of the sample.

This record comes from a study of cytomegalovirus exposure and HLA in healthy donors (dated by TCRdb to between 2016 and 2019). Turning to the overall study: According to a later analysis, the roughly 120 validation repertoires were produced on the same platform as the approximately 600 repertoires of the first cohort. A separate validation cohort of some 130 different subjects was used in addition to the approximately 700-subject first cohort. The study combined high-throughput TCR immunosequencing, statistical association of individual TCRs with disease status, and machine learning to predict cytomegalovirus infection status. The aim of the study was to test whether cataloging public T cell receptors could identify signatures of past pathogen exposure. The investigation overall reported the following: Across donors, most TCR sequences were observed very rarely, whereas some public TCRs were present in many individuals. It was suggested by the authors that the approach could potentially be generalized to other disease states and immunological phenotypes. Subsequent analysis determined that TCRs grouped into clusters in the first cohort also showed a tendency toward co-occurrence across the 90 to 150 validation repertoires, and 85% to 95% of cluster scores exceeded 0. A total of about 180 TCR beta chains were listed by the study as associated with cytomegalovirus. Cytomegalovirus status was reported to be diagnosed by the classifier with high specificity and sensitivity in both the original and validation cohorts. A later analysis had no HLA typing for the validation cohort, so co-occurrence there was scored across all 130 or so repertoires. A few of the identified cytomegalovirus-associated TCR beta chains were confirmed in vitro to be specific for cytomegalovirus antigens.

The sequence derives from a young woman in good health and CMV-seronegative. Source material: PBMCs.

The DNA is as follows: TGTGCCATCAACGCCGCCGGGACAGGGGGTTCTGGGGCCAACGTCCTGACTTTC. Protein translation: CAINAAGTGGSGANVLTF. This chain is built from TRBV10-3 and TRBJ2-6, with 11 middle bases fitting TRBD1. There are 18 amino acids in the CDR3, from cysteine to phenylalanine inclusive. Only CDR3 DNA is held: 54 bases, read in frame from base 1. CDR1 and CDR2 are drawn from the germline V gene: ENHRY, SYGVKD. V is pruned by 7 bases and J by 1 base, leaving 9 bases of the junction without a gene match.